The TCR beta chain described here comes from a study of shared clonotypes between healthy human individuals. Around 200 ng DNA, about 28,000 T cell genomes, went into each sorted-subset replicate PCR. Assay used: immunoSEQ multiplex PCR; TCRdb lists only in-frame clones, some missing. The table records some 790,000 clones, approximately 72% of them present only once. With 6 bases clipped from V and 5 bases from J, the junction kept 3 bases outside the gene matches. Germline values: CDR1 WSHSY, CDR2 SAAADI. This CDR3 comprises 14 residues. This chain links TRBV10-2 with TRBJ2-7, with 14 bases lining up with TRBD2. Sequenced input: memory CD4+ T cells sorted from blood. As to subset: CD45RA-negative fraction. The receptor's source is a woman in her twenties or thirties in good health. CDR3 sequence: CASRGTSGRHEQYF. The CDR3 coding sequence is TGCGCCAGCAGGGGGACTAGCGGGAGACACGAGCAGTACTTC.